This T cell receptor beta chain was documented in a study of response to subunit inactivated influenza vaccine. Study-wide results and caveats: Each seasonal influenza vaccination, the authors suggested, recruits few new T cells.

Per germline, CDR1 MNHNS and CDR2 SASEGT. V lost 1 base, J lost 4 bases, and 5 bases lay in between. The CDR3 extends over 13 amino acids. This clonotype was picked up many times. The antigen is unknown. TCRdb itself ran the RT-PCR reads through MiXCR, one entry per CDR3 protein. The sample consists of roughly 650,000 distinct CDR3 sequences, 14% of them appearing once. The receptor was derived from a man in his fifties or sixties who received an inactivated influenza vaccine. This sample comprised PBMCs from blood, obtained roughly 15 days before vaccination. The J gene is TRBJ1-5, the V gene TRBV6-1; no clear D gene. CDR3 in amino acids: CASSEEPNQPQHF. CDR3 DNA: TGTGCCAGCAGTGAAGAACCAAATCAGCCCCAGCATTTT.